This paragraph reports one T cell receptor (beta chain). The antigen is undetermined. The sample belongs to a study of vaccination and CD4 T cells after COVID-19. Whole-study context: Six males and four females, two Hispanic, made up the convalescents. Overall study results and limits: Convalescent patients had a median around 89% of reactive clones appearing only post-vaccination.

Germline loops: CDR1 DFQATT, CDR2 SNEGSKA (reference sequence). The CDR3 runs 14 residues. The V end was cut by 5 bases, the J end by 0 bases, with 13 bases between. An Oncomine TCR Beta short-read assay was used to sequence the DNA from cultured CD4+ T cells. TCRdb redid the calling of the PCR reads with MiXCR, one entry per CDR3 protein. This sample yields fewer than 12,000 distinct CDR3 sequences, of which 46% are seen a single time; 25% to 35% belongs to the top ten. Treatment meaning: roughly ten-day PBMC culture with coronavirus spike peptide pools or control peptides (ViraFEST assay). The clonotype originates from a human donor who had recovered from COVID-19. The chain is built from TRBV20-1 and TRBJ1-1; D is unclear. The sequenced sample was CD4+ T cells from blood, cultured in vitro. The CDR3 DNA sequence: TGCAGTGCTCCTAACAGTGGGATGAACACTGAAGCTTTCTTT. Translation: CSAPNSGMNTEAFF.